This T cell receptor beta chain was profiled in a study of Ad26.COV2.S vaccination and SARS-CoV-2 variants. V was cut by 5 bases and J by 8 bases, with 9 bases left in between. This CDR3 spans 12 amino acids. Germline lookup yields CDR1 WSHSY and CDR2 SAAADI. The data were produced by immunoSEQ multiplex PCR, yet TCRdb's version contains in-frame clones alone and is incomplete. The sample yields about 380,000 clones, about 83% seen once. Treatment indicated: 19 received Ad26.COV2.S at low or high dose, single or two shots; about five received placebo; per-sample allocation not given. Specimen acquisition occurred on day 63 following the initial vaccine or placebo injection. A Boston adult aged 18-55 years was the donor. Built on an Ad26 vector, the vaccine expressed Wuhan-strain SARS-CoV-2 spike.

The TCR originated in a person aged 18-60 years who received the Ad26.COV2.S COVID-19 vaccine or a placebo. The chain employs TRBV10-2 and TRBJ1-4, with D possibly TRBD1 on 5 matching bases. The sample here was peripheral blood, taken in a trial of Ad26.COV2.S vaccine versus placebo. DNA of the CDR3: TGCGCCAGCAGTCGGGACGCGGAAAAACTGTTTTTT. Protein product: CASSRDAEKLFF.